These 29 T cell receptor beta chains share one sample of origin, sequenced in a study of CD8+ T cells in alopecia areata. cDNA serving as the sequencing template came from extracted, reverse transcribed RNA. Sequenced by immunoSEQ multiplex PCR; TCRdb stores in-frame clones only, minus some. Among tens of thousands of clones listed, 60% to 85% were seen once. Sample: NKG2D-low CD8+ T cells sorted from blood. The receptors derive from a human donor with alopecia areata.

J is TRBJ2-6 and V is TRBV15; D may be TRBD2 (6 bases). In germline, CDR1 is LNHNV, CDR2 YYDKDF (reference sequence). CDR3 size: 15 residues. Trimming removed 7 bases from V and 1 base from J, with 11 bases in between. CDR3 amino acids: CATTQEGSGANVLTF. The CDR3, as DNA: TGTGCCACCACTCAGGAGGGATCTGGGGCCAACGTCCTGACTTTC.

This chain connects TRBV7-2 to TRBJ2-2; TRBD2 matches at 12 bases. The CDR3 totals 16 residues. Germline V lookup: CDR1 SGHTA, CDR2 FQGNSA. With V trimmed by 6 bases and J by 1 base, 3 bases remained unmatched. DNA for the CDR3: TGTGCCAGCAGTCCACTAGCGGGAGGGAACACCGGGGAGCTGTTTTTT. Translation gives CASSPLAGGNTGELFF.

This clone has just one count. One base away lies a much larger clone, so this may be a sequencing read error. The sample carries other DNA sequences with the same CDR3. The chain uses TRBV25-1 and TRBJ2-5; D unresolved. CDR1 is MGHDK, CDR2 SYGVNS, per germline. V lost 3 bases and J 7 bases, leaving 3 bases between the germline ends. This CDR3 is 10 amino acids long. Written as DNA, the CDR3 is TGTGCCAGCAGTGACGGGACCCAGTACTTC. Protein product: CASSDGTQYF.

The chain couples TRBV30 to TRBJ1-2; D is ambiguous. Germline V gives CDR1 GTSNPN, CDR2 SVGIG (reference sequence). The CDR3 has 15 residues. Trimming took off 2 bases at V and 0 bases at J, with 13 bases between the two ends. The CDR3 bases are TGTGCCTGGAGTAAAACAAGAAGACCTAACTATGGCTACACCTTC. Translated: CAWSKTRRPNYGYTF. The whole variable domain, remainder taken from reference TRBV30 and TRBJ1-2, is SQTIHQWPATLVQPVGSPLSLECTVEGTSNPNLYWYRQAAGRGLQLLFYSVGIGQISSEVPQNLSASRPQDRQFILSSKKLLLSDSGFYLCAWSKTRRPNYGYTFGSGTRLTVV.

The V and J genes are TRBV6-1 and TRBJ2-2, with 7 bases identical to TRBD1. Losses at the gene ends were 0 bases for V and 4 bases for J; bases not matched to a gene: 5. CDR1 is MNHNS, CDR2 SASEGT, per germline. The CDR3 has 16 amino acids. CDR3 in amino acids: CASSEAAGGSTGELFF. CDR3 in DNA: TGTGCCAGCAGTGAAGCGGCAGGGGGTAGCACCGGGGAGCTGTTTTTT.

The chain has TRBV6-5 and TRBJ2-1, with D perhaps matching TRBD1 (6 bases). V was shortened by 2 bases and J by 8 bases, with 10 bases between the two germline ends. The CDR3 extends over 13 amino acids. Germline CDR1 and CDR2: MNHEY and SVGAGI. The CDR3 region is CASSYGTSDEQFF. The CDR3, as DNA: TGTGCCAGCAGTTACGGGACAAGCGATGAGCAGTTCTTC.

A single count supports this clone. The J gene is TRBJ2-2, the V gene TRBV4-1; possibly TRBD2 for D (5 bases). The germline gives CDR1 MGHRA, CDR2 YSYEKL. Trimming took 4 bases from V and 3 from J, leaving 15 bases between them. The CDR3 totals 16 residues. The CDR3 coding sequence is TGCGCCAGCAGCCCGCGGGCAGGTGGCGACACCGGGGAGCTGTTTTTT. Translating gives CASSPRAGGDTGELFF.

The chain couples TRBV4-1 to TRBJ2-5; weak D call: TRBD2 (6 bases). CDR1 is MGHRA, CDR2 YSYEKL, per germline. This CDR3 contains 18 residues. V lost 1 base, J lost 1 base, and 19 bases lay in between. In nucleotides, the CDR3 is TGCGCCAGCAGCCAAGTATGGGGAGGAGAGGGAACCCAAGAGACCCAGTACTTC. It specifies CASSQVWGGEGTQETQYF.

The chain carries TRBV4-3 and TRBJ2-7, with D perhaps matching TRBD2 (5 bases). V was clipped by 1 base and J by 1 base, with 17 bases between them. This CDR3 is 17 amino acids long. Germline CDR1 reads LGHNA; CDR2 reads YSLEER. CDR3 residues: CASSQAWTEVLSYEQYF. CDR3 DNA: TGCGCCAGCAGCCAAGCCTGGACGGAGGTTTTGTCCTACGAGCAGTACTTC.

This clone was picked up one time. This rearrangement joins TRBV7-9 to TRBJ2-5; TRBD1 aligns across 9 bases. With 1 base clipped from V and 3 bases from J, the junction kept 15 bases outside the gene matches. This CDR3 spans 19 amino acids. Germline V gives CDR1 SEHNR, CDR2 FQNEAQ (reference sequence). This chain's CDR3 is CASSLELPLRDREEETQYF. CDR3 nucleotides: TGTGCCAGCAGCTTAGAACTACCACTCCGGGACAGGGAGGAAGAGACCCAGTACTTC.

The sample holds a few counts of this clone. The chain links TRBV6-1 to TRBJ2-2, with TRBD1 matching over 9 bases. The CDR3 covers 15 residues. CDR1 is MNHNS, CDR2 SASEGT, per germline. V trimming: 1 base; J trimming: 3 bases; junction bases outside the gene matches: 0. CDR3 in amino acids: CASSEGTGDTGELFF. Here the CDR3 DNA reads TGTGCCAGCAGTGAAGGGACAGGGGACACCGGGGAGCTGTTTTTT.

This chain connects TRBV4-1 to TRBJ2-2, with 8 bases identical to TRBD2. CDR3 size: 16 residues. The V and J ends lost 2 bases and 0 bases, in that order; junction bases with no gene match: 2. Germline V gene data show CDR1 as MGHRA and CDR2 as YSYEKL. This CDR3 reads CASSQRGLANTGELFF. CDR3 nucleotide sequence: TGCGCCAGCAGCCAAAGGGGACTAGCGAACACCGGGGAGCTGTTTTTT.

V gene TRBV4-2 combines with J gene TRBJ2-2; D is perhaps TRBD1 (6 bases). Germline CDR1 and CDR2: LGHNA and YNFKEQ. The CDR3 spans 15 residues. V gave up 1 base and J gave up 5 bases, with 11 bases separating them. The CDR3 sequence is CASSQAGGQTGELFF. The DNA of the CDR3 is TGTGCCAGCAGCCAAGCTGGGGGCCAGACCGGGGAGCTGTTTTTT.

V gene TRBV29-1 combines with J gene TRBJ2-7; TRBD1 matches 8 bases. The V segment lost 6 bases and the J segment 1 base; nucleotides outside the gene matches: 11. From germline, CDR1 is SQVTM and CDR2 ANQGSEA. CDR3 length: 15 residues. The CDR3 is CSVYTQDRESYEQYF. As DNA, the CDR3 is TGCAGCGTCTACACCCAGGACAGGGAGTCCTACGAGCAGTACTTC.

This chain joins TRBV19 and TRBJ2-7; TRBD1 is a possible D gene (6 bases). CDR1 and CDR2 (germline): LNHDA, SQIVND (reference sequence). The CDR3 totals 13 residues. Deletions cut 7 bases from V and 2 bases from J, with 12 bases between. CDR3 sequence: CASTPGQPYEQYF. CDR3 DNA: TGTGCCAGTACTCCTGGACAGCCCTACGAGCAGTACTTC.

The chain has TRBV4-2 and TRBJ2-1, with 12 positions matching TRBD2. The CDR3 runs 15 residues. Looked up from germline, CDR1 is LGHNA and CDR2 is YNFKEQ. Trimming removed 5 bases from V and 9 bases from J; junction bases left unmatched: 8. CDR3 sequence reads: CASSDALAGGSEQFF. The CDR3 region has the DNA TGTGCCAGCAGCGACGCGCTAGCGGGAGGGTCTGAGCAGTTCTTC.

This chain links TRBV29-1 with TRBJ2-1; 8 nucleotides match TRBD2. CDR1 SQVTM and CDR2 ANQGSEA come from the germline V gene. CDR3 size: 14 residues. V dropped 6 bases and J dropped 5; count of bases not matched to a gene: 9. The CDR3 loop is CSVRGISGNNEQFF. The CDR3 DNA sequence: TGCAGCGTACGAGGGATTAGCGGGAACAATGAGCAGTTCTTC.

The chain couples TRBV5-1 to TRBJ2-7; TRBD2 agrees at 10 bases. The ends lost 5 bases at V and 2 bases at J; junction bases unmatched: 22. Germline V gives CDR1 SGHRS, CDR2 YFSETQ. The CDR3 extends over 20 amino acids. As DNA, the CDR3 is TGCGCCAGCAGTCCTGGCCCCGGGACAGATGATAGCGGGAGGCCCTACGAGCAGTACTTC. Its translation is CASSPGPGTDDSGRPYEQYF.

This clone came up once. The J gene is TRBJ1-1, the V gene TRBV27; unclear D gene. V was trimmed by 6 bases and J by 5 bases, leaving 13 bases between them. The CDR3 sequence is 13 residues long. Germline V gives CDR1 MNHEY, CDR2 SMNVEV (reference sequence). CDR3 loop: CASSPFEDTEAFF. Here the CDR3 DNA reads TGTGCCAGCAGCCCCTTCGAGGATACTGAAGCTTTCTTT.

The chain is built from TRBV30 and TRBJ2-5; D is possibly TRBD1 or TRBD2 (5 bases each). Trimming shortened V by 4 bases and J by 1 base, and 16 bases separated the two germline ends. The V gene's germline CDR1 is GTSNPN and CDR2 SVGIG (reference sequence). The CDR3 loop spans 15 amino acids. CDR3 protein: CAWTFGTAFQETQYF. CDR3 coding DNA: TGTGCCTGGACCTTCGGGACGGCCTTCCAAGAGACCCAGTACTTC.

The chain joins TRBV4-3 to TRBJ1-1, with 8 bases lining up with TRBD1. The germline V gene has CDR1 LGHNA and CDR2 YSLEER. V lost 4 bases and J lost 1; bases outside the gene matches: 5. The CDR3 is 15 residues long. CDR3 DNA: TGCGCCAGCAGCCCACGACAGGGGTCGAACACTGAAGCTTTCTTT. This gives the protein CASSPRQGSNTEAFF.

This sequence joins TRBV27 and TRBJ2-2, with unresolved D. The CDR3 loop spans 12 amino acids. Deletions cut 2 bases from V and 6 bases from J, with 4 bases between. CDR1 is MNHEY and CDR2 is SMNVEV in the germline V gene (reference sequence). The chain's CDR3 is CASSLRPGELFF. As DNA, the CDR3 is TGTGCCAGCAGTTTAAGGCCCGGGGAGCTGTTTTTT.

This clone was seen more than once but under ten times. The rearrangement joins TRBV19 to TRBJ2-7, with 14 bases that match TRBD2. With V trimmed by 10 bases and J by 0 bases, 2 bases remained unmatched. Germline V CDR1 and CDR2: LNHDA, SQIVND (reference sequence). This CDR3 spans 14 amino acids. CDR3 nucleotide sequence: TGTGCCACGGGACTAGCGGGAGCCTCCTACGAGCAGTACTTC. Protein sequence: CATGLAGASYEQYF.

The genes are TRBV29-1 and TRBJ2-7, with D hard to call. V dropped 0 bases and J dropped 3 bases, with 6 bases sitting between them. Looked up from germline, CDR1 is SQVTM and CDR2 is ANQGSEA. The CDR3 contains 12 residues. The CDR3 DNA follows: TGCAGCGTTGAAGATCAGAACTACGAGCAGTACTTC. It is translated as CSVEDQNYEQYF.

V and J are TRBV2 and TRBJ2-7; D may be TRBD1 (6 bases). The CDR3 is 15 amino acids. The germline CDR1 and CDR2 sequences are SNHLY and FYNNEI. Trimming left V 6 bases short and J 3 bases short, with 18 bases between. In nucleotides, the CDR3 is TGTGCCAGCAGGGACCCCGGGACACTAATCTACGAGCAGTACTTC. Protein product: CASRDPGTLIYEQYF.

This CDR3 is CASSSYTGELFF. The CDR3 coding sequence is TGTGCCAGCAGCTCCTACACCGGGGAGCTGTTTTTT. This chain connects TRBV7-9 to TRBJ2-2; D not resolved. The CDR3 consists of 12 residues. Germline CDR1 is SEHNR and CDR2 is FQNEAQ (reference sequence). V was pared by 4 bases and J by 3 bases, with 3 bases between.

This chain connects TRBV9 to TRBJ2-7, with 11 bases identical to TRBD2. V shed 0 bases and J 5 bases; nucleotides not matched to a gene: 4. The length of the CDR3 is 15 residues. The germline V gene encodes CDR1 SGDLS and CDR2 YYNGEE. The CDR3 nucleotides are TGTGCCAGCAGCGTAGACGGGACTAGCGGTAACGAGCAGTACTTC. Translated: CASSVDGTSGNEQYF.

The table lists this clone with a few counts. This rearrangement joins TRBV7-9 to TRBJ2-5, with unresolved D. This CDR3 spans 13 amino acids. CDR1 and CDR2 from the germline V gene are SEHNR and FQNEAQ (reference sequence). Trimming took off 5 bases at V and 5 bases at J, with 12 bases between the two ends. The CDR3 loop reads CASSQDLGETQYF. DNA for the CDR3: TGTGCCAGCAGCCAGGACCTGGGGGAGACCCAGTACTTC.

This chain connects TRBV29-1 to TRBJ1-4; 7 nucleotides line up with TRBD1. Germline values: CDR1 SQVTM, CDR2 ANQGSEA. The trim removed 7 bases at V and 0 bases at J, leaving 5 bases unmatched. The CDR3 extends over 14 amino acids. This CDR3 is CSAGTEATNEKLFF. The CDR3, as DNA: TGCAGCGCCGGGACAGAAGCAACTAATGAAAAACTGTTTTTT.